One sample yielded the 24 T cell receptor beta chains listed below, sequenced in a study of blood T cell repertoires in COVID-19. TCRdb keeps only in-frame clones here, not all; method: immunoSEQ multiplex PCR. The table shows roughly 37,000 clones, with 78% occurring only once. The sequenced sample consisted of peripheral blood. The receptors originated from a man aged 55 to 70 with acute or convalescent COVID-19.

On this clone itself: This likely reflects a read error, since a far larger clone is one base away. V gene TRBV15 combines with J gene TRBJ1-5; D is possibly TRBD1 (5 bases). CDR3 length: 16 residues. The V gene's germline CDR1 is LNHNV and CDR2 YYDKDF (reference sequence). The CDR3 is CATRIGGRLNNQPQLF. The CDR3 DNA sequence: TGTGCCACCCGGATCGGGGGACGATTAAATAATCAGCCCCAGCTTTTT.

This chain uses TRBV4-3 with TRBJ2-5; D is undetermined. Trimming left V 1 base short and J 4 bases short, with 13 bases between. CDR3 size: 15 residues. Germline CDR1 is LGHNA and CDR2 is YSLEER. The CDR3 reads CASSQAPNAVETQYF. As DNA, the CDR3 is TGCGCCAGCAGCCAAGCTCCTAACGCGGTAGAGACCCAGTACTTC.

This chain links TRBV23-1 with TRBJ2-7; 7 bases match TRBD1. TRBV23-1 is annotated as an ORF whose role is uncertain. The CDR3 covers 15 residues. The junction had 8 bases not matched to a gene; V was cut back by 6 bases and J by 0 bases. CDR3 bases: TGCGCCAGCAGCCTGTCGACAGGGATCTCCTACGAGCAGTACTTC. Translating it yields CASSLSTGISYEQYF.

The V call is TRBV5-1, the J call TRBJ1-1; 7 bases match TRBD1. CDR1 and CDR2 (germline): SGHRS, YFSETQ. This CDR3 has 15 amino acids. Trimming took 3 bases from V and 0 from J; bases not matched to a gene: 5. The CDR3 nucleotides read TGCGCCAGCAGCTGGGGGACAGTCATGAACACTGAAGCTTTCTTT. Residues: CASSWGTVMNTEAFF.

V is TRBV19 and J is TRBJ1-6, with D possibly matching TRBD1 (6 bases). Deletions cut 7 bases from V and 2 bases from J, with 18 bases between. This CDR3 spans 17 amino acids. Germline values: CDR1 LNHDA, CDR2 SQIVND (reference sequence). CDR3 in amino acids: CASTVSGRGAYNSPLHF. The CDR3 bases are TGTGCCAGTACCGTTTCAGGCAGGGGTGCCTATAATTCACCCCTCCACTTT.

This clone was seen just once. The V call is TRBV6-5, the J call TRBJ1-5; no firm D call. Trimming shortened V by 5 bases and J by 6 bases, and 17 bases separated the two germline ends. The CDR3 loop spans 15 amino acids. Germline CDR1 and CDR2: MNHEY and SVGAGI. The CDR3 DNA reads TGTGCCAGCAGTCCTTCCAGTCCCCTTGTTCAGCCCCAGCATTTT. This gives the protein CASSPSSPLVQPQHF.

The chain employs TRBV5-4 and TRBJ1-4; D is undetermined. With 2 bases removed from V and 5 bases from J, the gap between germline ends came to 10 bases. The CDR3 is made up of 14 amino acids. Germline assignment: CDR1 SGHNT and CDR2 YYREEE (reference sequence). The CDR3 bases are TGTGCCAGCAGCTTAGGAGGGAACAATGAAAAACTGTTTTTT. Translated: CASSLGGNNEKLFF.

To note about this clone: This sample includes further DNA sequences coding for the same CDR3. The rearrangement joins TRBV5-1 to TRBJ1-1; 7 nucleotides agree with TRBD1. The germline V gene encodes CDR1 SGHRS and CDR2 YFSETQ. The CDR3 is made up of 14 amino acids. Trimming took 3 bases from V and 4 from J; bases not matched to a gene: 6. This chain's CDR3 is CASSSRTGGTEAFF. CDR3 in DNA: TGCGCCAGCAGCTCGAGGACAGGCGGCACTGAAGCTTTCTTT.

This chain links TRBV28 with TRBJ1-5, with a possible D match to TRBD1 (5 bases). Germline V gene data show CDR1 as MDHEN and CDR2 as SYDVKM. With 6 bases removed from V and 4 bases from J, the gap between germline ends came to 10 bases. The CDR3 contains 13 residues. The CDR3 sequence is CASSDSKNQPQHF. The CDR3 bases are TGTGCCAGCAGCGACAGTAAGAATCAGCCCCAGCATTTT.

This chain links TRBV6-2 or TRBV6-3 with TRBJ2-1; D gene unclear. From germline, CDR1 is MNHEY and CDR2 SVGEGT. There are 14 residues in the CDR3. Trimming took 0 bases from V and 6 from J, leaving 9 bases between them. The CDR3 here is CASSYSDPSNEQFF. The DNA of the CDR3 is TGTGCCAGCAGTTACTCTGATCCTAGCAATGAGCAGTTCTTC.

This clone was seen only once. This rearrangement joins TRBV11-2 to TRBJ1-1; maybe TRBD1 (6 bases). Trimming left V 4 bases short and J 2 bases short, with 8 bases between. CDR1 SGHAT and CDR2 FQNNGV come from the germline V gene. The CDR3 is 13 residues long. The CDR3, as DNA: TGTGCCAGCAGCTGGGGGCGAAACACTGAAGCTTTCTTT. Its protein product is CASSWGRNTEAFF.

This clone was counted a few times. The chain carries TRBV18 and TRBJ2-1, with 11 bases identical to TRBD2. The CDR3 loop spans 16 amino acids. Germline lookup yields CDR1 KGHSH and CDR2 LQKENI. Trimming removed 3 bases from V and 0 bases from J; junction bases left unmatched: 1. The CDR3 coding sequence is TGTGCCAGCTCACCCACTAGCGGGAGCTCCTACAATGAGCAGTTCTTC. Its protein is CASSPTSGSSYNEQFF. The variable domain in full, completed from reference TRBV18 and TRBJ2-1, reads NAGVMQNPRHLVRRRGQEARLRCSPMKGHSHVYWYRQLPEEGLKFMVYLQKENIIDESGMPKERFSAEFPKEGPSILRIQQVVRGDSAAYFCASSPTSGSSYNEQFFGPGTRLTVL.

The chain combines TRBV15 with TRBJ2-1, with 9 bases that match TRBD2. CDR3 length: 15 amino acids. V lost 4 bases, J lost 9 bases, and 10 bases stayed unmatched. CDR1 and CDR2 from the germline V gene are LNHNV and YYDKDF (reference sequence). The CDR3 spells CATSKIAGEFGEQFF. DNA of the CDR3: TGTGCCACCAGCAAAATAGCGGGAGAATTTGGTGAGCAGTTCTTC.

CDR3 sequence (DNA): TGTGCCAGCAGTGGGCCCGACAGGGTCCCCTACAATGAGCAGTTCTTC. Protein product: CASSGPDRVPYNEQFF. This chain connects TRBV25-1 to TRBJ2-1, with 7 bases aligning to TRBD1. V shed 4 bases and J 2 bases; nucleotides not matched to a gene: 8. The CDR3 spans 16 residues. Germline loops: CDR1 MGHDK, CDR2 SYGVNS.

This clone was observed a single time. The chain recombines TRBV7-9 with TRBJ2-1, with a weak D call TRBD2 (5 bases). In germline, CDR1 is SEHNR, CDR2 FQNEAQ (reference sequence). The CDR3 loop spans 15 amino acids. Trimming stripped 7 bases from V and 5 bases from J, with 18 bases between. The CDR3 spells CASTRRGQVDNEQFF. The CDR3 DNA reads as TGTGCCAGCACCCGAAGAGGGCAGGTCGACAATGAGCAGTTCTTC. The whole variable domain, filled in from reference TRBV7-9 and TRBJ2-1, reads DTGVSQNPRHKITKRGQNVTFRCDPISEHNRLYWYRQTLGQGPEFLTYFQNEAQLEKSRLLSDRFSAERPKGSFSTLEIQRTEQGDSAMYLCASTRRGQVDNEQFFGPGTRLTVL.

The chain employs TRBV5-1 and TRBJ1-6; D uncertain. The CDR3 runs 14 residues. CDR1 is SGHRS and CDR2 is YFSETQ in the germline V gene. V dropped 0 bases and J dropped 6 bases, with 7 bases sitting between them. CDR3 region: CASSLDSLNSPLHF. The DNA of the CDR3 is TGCGCCAGCAGCTTGGACAGCCTTAATTCACCCCTCCACTTT.

CDR3 loop: CASSPEGNIDQPQHF. CDR3 DNA: TGTGCCAGCAGCCCCGAGGGAAATATTGATCAGCCCCAGCATTTT. V gene TRBV7-2 combines with J gene TRBJ1-5; D uncertain. Trimming shortened V by 5 bases and J by 5 bases, and 16 bases separated the two germline ends. CDR1 and CDR2 (germline): SGHTA, FQGNSA. The CDR3 is made up of 15 amino acids.

This rearrangement joins TRBV7-2 to TRBJ2-5, with 10 bases that match TRBD2. The CDR3 totals 13 residues. Germline assignment: CDR1 SGHTA and CDR2 FQGNSA. J was trimmed by 5 bases and V by 3 bases; bases with no gene match: 0. The CDR3 DNA follows: TGTGCCAGCAGCTTTAGCGGGAGGGAGACCCAGTACTTC. Protein product: CASSFSGRETQYF.

The chain couples TRBV5-4 to TRBJ2-1; TRBD2 matches at 14 bases. CDR3 size: 16 residues. Germline trimming cut 0 bases from V and 10 bases from J; bases unmatched to any gene: 6. Germline lookup yields CDR1 SGHNT and CDR2 YYREEE (reference sequence). The CDR3 DNA follows: TGTGCCAGCAGCTTGGCCGGGACTAGCGGGAGTTGGGAGCAGTTCTTC. Translated, it gives CASSLAGTSGSWEQFF. The complete variable domain, with remaining parts taken from reference TRBV5-4 and TRBJ2-1, reads ETGVTQSPTHLIKTRGQQVTLRCSSQSGHNTVSWYQQALGQGPQFIFQYYREEENGRGNFPPRFSGLQFPNYSSELNVNALELDDSALYLCASSLAGTSGSWEQFFGPGTRLTVL.

This rearrangement joins TRBV11-2 to TRBJ2-4; D might be TRBD2 (5 bases). CDR1 SGHAT and CDR2 FQNNGV come from the germline V gene. CDR3 length equals 14 residues. V lost 1 base and J lost 7, with 11 bases in between. CDR3 protein: CASSLAGVENIQYF. The CDR3 nucleotides read TGTGCCAGCAGCTTAGCCGGGGTTGAGAACATTCAGTACTTC.

The chain couples TRBV10-3 to TRBJ2-1; 11 bases agree with TRBD2. V was clipped by 10 bases and J by 8 bases; unmatched bases: 7. CDR3 length: 13 residues. Germline V gives CDR1 ENHRY, CDR2 SYGVKD. The CDR3 region is CATSLAGVDEQFF. CDR3 sequence (DNA): TGTGCCACCTCACTAGCGGGAGTCGATGAGCAGTTCTTC.

The genes are TRBV6-5 and TRBJ1-1; no firm D call. Per germline, CDR1 MNHEY and CDR2 SVGAGI. This CDR3 is 14 amino acids long. Trimming stripped 6 bases from V and 2 bases from J, with 13 bases between. Written as DNA, the CDR3 is TGTGCCAGCAGAGCGGACGTAATCAACACTGAAGCTTTCTTT. The encoded protein is CASRADVINTEAFF.

The chain links TRBV27 to TRBJ1-5, with D unresolved. The CDR3 contains 14 residues. The V end lost 2 bases, the J end lost 7 bases, and 12 bases lay between the germline ends. Germline CDR1 is MNHEY and CDR2 is SMNVEV (reference sequence). The CDR3 DNA reads TGTGCCAGCAGTTTAGACCCTCGCAGGCAGCCCCAGCATTTT. Amino acids: CASSLDPRRQPQHF.

This chain connects TRBV2 to TRBJ1-5; TRBD1 matches at 9 bases. The CDR3 runs to 16 residues. The J segment lost 2 bases and the V segment lost 3 bases, leaving 5 bases of the junction unmatched. From germline, CDR1 is SNHLY and CDR2 FYNNEI. Written as DNA, the CDR3 is TGTGCCAGCAGTGAGACAGGGGGAGGGGGCAATCAGCCCCAGCATTTT. This sequence encodes CASSETGGGGNQPQHF.